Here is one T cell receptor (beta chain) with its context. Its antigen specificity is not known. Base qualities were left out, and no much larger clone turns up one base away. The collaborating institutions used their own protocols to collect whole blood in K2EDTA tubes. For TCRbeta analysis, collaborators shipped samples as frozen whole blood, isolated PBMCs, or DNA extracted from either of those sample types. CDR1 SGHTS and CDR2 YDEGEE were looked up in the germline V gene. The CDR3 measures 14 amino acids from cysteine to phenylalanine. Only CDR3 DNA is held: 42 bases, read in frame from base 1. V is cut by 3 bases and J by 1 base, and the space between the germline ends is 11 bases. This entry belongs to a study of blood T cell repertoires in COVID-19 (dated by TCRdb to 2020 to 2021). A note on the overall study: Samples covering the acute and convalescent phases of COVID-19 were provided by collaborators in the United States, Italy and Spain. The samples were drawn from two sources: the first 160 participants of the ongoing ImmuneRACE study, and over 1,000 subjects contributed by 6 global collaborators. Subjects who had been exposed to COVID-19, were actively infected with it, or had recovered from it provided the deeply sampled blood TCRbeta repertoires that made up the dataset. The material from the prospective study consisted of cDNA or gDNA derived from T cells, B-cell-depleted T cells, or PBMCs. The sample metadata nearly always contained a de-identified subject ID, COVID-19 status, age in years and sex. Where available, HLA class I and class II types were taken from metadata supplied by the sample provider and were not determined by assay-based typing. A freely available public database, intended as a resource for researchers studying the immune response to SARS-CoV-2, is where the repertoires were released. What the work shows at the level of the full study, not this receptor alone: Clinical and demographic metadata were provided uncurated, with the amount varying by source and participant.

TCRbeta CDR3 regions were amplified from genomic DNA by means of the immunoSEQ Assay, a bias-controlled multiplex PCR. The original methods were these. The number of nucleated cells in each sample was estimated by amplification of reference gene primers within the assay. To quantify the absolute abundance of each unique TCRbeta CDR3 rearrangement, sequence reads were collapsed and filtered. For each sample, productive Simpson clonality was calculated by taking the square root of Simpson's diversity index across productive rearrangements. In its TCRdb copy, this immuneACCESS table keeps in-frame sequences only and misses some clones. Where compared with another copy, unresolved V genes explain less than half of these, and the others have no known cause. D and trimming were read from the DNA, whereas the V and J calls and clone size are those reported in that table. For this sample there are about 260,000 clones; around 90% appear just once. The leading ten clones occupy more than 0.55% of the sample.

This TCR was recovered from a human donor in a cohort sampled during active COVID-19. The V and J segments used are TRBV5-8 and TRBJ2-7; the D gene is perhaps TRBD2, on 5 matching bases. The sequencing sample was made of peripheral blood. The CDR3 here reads CASSSPGLSYEQYF. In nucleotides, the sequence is TGTGCCAGCAGCTCCCCTGGACTGTCCTACGAGCAGTACTTC.